This TCR beta chain is drawn from a study of T cells in narcolepsy. Study-level findings and limits: Same-patient CSF and blood CD4+ T cell clonotypes included HCRT-specific and TRIB2-specific autoreactive ones. Autoreactive clonotypes reportedly recurred in blood of same and different patients, not controls.

Data came from immunoSEQ multiplex PCR; TCRdb stores just in-frame clones and leaves some out. The sample consists of tens of thousands of clones, 75% to 85% of them appearing once. On this clone itself: Its antigen is unidentified.

The CDR3 spans 12 residues. Germline V gives CDR1 SEHNR, CDR2 FQNEAQ (reference sequence). Trimming stripped 5 bases from V and 4 bases from J, with 9 bases between. The rearrangement uses TRBV7-9 and TRBJ2-7; D possibly matches TRBD1 or TRBD2 (5 bases each). The sequence was obtained from a human donor in good health. Specimen: memory (CD45RA-) CD4+ T cells from blood. DNA for the CDR3: TGTGCCAGCAGCCCAGAGGGGTACGAGCAGTACTTC. Protein: CASSPEGYEQYF.